These T cell receptor beta chains were read from a single sample in a study of response to subunit inactivated influenza vaccine. A single record per CDR3 protein comes from TCRdb applying MiXCR to the RT-PCR reads. The data hold about 540,000 distinct CDR3 sequences, with roughly 25% observed a single time. These data were likewise used in another study, on T cells expressing NK-cell markers.

Sequences were derived from CD4+ T cells sorted from PBMCs, sampled 11 to 12 days after vaccination. These receptors were taken from a man in his fifties or sixties who received an inactivated influenza vaccine. Each CDR3 is given with its conserved first and last residue. D genes are given only for firm matches. Only part of the rows carry a size: once, few, many, or a class if the clone is expanded.

v_call,clone_size,d_call,j_call,cdr3_nt,cdr3_aa
TRBV12-3/TRBV12-4,many,-,TRBJ2-4,TGTGCCAGCAGTTGGGACAACAAAAACATTCAGTACTTC,CASSWDNKNIQYF
TRBV12-3/TRBV12-4,many,TRBD1,TRBJ2-1,TGTGCCAGCAGGGGGGCCATGACAGGGAGCTCCTACAATGAGCAGTTCTTC,CASRGAMTGSSYNEQFF
TRBV20-1,few,-,TRBJ2-1,TGCAGTGGGACACGGAAGTCCTACAATGAGCAGTTCTTC,CSGTRKSYNEQFF
TRBV7-6,-,-,TRBJ1-1,TGTGCCAGCAGCTTAGCCGCCGAGGGGACGAACACTGAAGCTTTCTTT,CASSLAAEGTNTEAFF
TRBV29-1,few,-,TRBJ1-2,TGCAGCGTCGGCGAATCTAACTATGGCTACACCTTC,CSVGESNYGYTF
TRBV6-2/TRBV6-3,few,TRBD2,TRBJ2-5,TGTGCCAGCAGTTACCCACGATCATCGACTAGCGGGGGGGCAGCTGGGGAGACCCAGTACTTC,CASSYPRSSTSGGAAGETQYF
TRBV2,-,TRBD2,TRBJ2-1,TGTGCCTTCAGTTTAAGACTCCTTCCTTTAGCGGGGGGAGGGAATGAGCAGTTCTTC,CAFSLRLLPLAGGGNEQFF
TRBV7-3,few,-,TRBJ2-5,TGTGCCAGCAGCTTAAGATGGGGAGTTGGGGAGACCCAGTACTTC,CASSLRWGVGETQYF
TRBV6-2/TRBV6-3,few,-,TRBJ2-5,TGTGCCAGCAGTTCCCCTAGCAGGGGGACCCAGTACTTC,CASSSPSRGTQYF
TRBV20-1,many,-,TRBJ1-5,TGCAGTGCTAGAAGAACAACAGGGCTTATGAGCAATCAGCCCCAGCATTTT,CSARRTTGLMSNQPQHF
TRBV20-1,few,-,TRBJ2-5,TGCAGTGCTAAAATAGAGGAGACCCAGTACTTC,CSAKIEETQYF
TRBV4-1,few,-,TRBJ2-3,TGCGCCAGCAGCCAAGATAGTGTAGCTAGCACAGATACGCAGTATTTT,CASSQDSVASTDTQYF
TRBV5-6,once,-,TRBJ2-3,TGTGCCAGCAGCTCCCGGACATCTAGCACAGATACGCAGTATTTT,CASSSRTSSTDTQYF
TRBV28,-,TRBD1,TRBJ2-7,TGTGCCAGCAGTTCCCCTACCGGGACAGGTTCCTACGAGCAGTACTTC,CASSSPTGTGSYEQYF
TRBV4-2,few,TRBD2,TRBJ2-7,TGTGCCAGCAGCCAAGATATCGGAAGCGGGACTAGCGTTTCCTACGAGCAGTACTTC,CASSQDIGSGTSVSYEQYF
TRBV2,-,-,TRBJ2-1,TGTGCCAGCTTTTACGGGAGAGGGTACAATGAGCAGTTCTTC,CASFYGRGYNEQFF
TRBV12-3/TRBV12-4,few,-,TRBJ1-5,TGTGCCAGCAGTTGGGAGGGTCGCCAGCCCCAGCATTTT,CASSWEGRQPQHF
TRBV15,few,-,TRBJ1-3,TGTGCCACCAGACCCGGGCGGGGCTCTGGAAACACCATATATTTT,CATRPGRGSGNTIYF
TRBV19,-,TRBD2,TRBJ2-1,TGTGCCAGTAGTATAGTGGCTAGCGGGAGGGCCTCATATGAGCAGTTCTTC,CASSIVASGRASYEQFF
TRBV7-2,-,TRBD2,TRBJ2-5,TGTGCCAGCAGCTCCCTCGGACTAGCGGCAGAGACCCAGTACTTC,CASSSLGLAAETQYF
TRBV6-4,-,-,TRBJ1-1,TGTGCCAGCAGTGAGAGTCGACTGAACACTGAAGCTTTCTTT,CASSESRLNTEAFF
TRBV29-1,many,-,TRBJ2-3,TGCAGCGTGTCTTGGCGGGGCACAGATACGCAGTATTTT,CSVSWRGTDTQYF